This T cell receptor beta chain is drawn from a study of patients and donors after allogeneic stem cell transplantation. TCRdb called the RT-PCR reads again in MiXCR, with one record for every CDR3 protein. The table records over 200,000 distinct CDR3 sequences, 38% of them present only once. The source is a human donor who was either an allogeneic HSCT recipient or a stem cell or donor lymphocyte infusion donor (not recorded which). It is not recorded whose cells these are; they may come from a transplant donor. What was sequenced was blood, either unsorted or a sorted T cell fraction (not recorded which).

CDR3 residues: CASSQLTGNNEQFF. The CDR3 DNA sequence: TGCGCCAGCAGCCAACTTACAGGGAACAATGAGCAGTTCTTC. This chain connects TRBV5-1 to TRBJ2-1; possible D gene TRBD1, 6 bases. The CDR3 covers 14 residues. Per germline, CDR1 SGHRS and CDR2 YFSETQ. V was trimmed by 4 bases and J by 5 bases, leaving 13 bases between them.